The clone carrying this T cell receptor beta chain occurred once. At one end the junction does not follow the germline gene, possibly because of a read error. Per germline, CDR1 LGHDT and CDR2 YNNKEL (reference sequence). The CDR3 extends over 15 amino acids. These data are taken from a study of blood T cell repertoires in COVID-19. Each exposed participant met a COVID-19 case in the 2 weeks preceding study entry. Libraries were prepared by immunoSEQ multiplex PCR; TCRdb keeps only in-frame clonotypes and omits some of them. The sample yields a few hundred thousand clones, just over 90% seen once. The specimen sequenced was PBMCs or T cells enriched from blood (not recorded which). J is TRBJ1-4 and V is TRBV3-1 (or the pseudogene TRBV3-2); D possibly corresponds to TRBD1 (6 bases). The sequence came from a woman aged 35 to 49 who had been exposed to COVID-19. CDR3 loop: CASSQAPERGEKLFF. CDR3 nucleotides: TGTGCCAGCAGTCAAGCCCCGGAAAGGGGGGAAAAACTGTTTTTT.